This passage covers 21 T cell receptor beta chains from one sample sequenced in a study of T cell responses to AZD1222 COVID-19 vaccine. Here immunoSEQ multiplex PCR was the method, and the copy in TCRdb shows in-frame clones only, minus some. The table shows about 120,000 clones, with roughly 91% occurring only once. The sequenced sample was peripheral blood, obtained 28 days after the second AZD1222 dose. The receptors were gathered from an adult who received the AZD1222 COVID-19 vaccine.

The chain combines TRBV4-3 with TRBJ2-1, with D maybe TRBD1 (6 bases). The germline CDR1 and CDR2 sequences are LGHNA and YSLEER. Deletions cut 0 bases from V and 8 bases from J, with 8 bases between. CDR3 length: 13 residues. The CDR3 bases are TGCGCCAGCAGCCAAGAGGGGGCGGATGAGCAGTTCTTC. Translated, it gives CASSQEGADEQFF.

The CDR3 nucleotides are TGTGCCAGCAGCTTAGGGTCAGGGGGAACTCAGGATTACCCCCTCCACTTT. This encodes CASSLGSGGTQDYPLHF. This chain links TRBV7-6 with TRBJ1-6; 7 positions match TRBD1. This CDR3 spans 17 amino acids. V lost 1 base to trimming and J lost 13 bases; unmatched junction nucleotides: 16. CDR1 and CDR2 (germline): SGHVS, FNYEAQ.

This clone was picked up a small number of times. This chain joins TRBV14 and TRBJ2-5; 8 positions agree with TRBD2. Per germline, CDR1 SGHDN and CDR2 FVKESK. J lost 8 bases, V lost 1 base, and 18 bases had no gene match. This CDR3 spans 18 amino acids. CDR3 coding DNA: TGTGCCAGCAGCCAAGGTCCGGCGTGGACTAGCTCAAGGGCTACCCAGTACTTC. Its protein is CASSQGPAWTSSRATQYF.

The chain uses TRBV21-1 and TRBJ1-5. TRBV21-1 is a documented pseudogene. The CDR3 runs to 16 residues. CDR3 nucleotides: TGTGCCAGCAGCAACCCGTGTCGGGCCAGCAATCAGCCCCAGCATTTT. It encodes CASSNPCRASNQPQHF.

V gene TRBV5-1 combines with J gene TRBJ2-3, with D tentatively TRBD1 (6 bases). The CDR3 extends over 12 amino acids. Trimming took 5 bases from V and 4 from J, leaving 8 bases between them. The germline gives CDR1 SGHRS, CDR2 YFSETQ. CDR3 amino acids: CASRKGADTQYF. The CDR3, as DNA: TGCGCCAGCAGGAAGGGGGCAGATACGCAGTATTTT.

V is TRBV19 and J is TRBJ1-5; D gene ambiguous. V was shortened by 2 bases and J by 3 bases, with 11 bases between the two germline ends. The V gene's germline CDR1 is LNHDA and CDR2 SQIVND (reference sequence). CDR3 size: 15 residues. CDR3 bases: TGTGCCAGTAGTATAAGGCTTACCCACAATCAGCCCCAGCATTTT. This sequence encodes CASSIRLTHNQPQHF.

The V and J genes are TRBV7-9 and TRBJ1-1, with unresolved D. CDR1 and CDR2 from the germline V gene are SEHNR and FQNEAQ (reference sequence). CDR3 length: 11 residues. V lost 1 base, J lost 11 bases, and 8 bases lay in between. The CDR3: CASSLVRGAFF. The CDR3 coding sequence is TGTGCCAGCAGCTTAGTCCGAGGTGCTTTCTTT. The entire variable domain, with the rest obtained from reference TRBV7-9 and TRBJ1-1, is as follows: DTGVSQNPRHKITKRGQNVTFRCDPISEHNRLYWYRQTLGQGPEFLTYFQNEAQLEKSRLLSDRFSAERPKGSFSTLEIQRTEQGDSAMYLCASSLVRGAFFGQGTRLTVV.

The V and J genes are TRBV9 and TRBJ1-1; 7 bases are a match to TRBD1. CDR3 length: 15 residues. The germline gives CDR1 SGDLS, CDR2 YYNGEE. J was trimmed by 2 bases and V by 4 bases; bases with no gene match: 8. CDR3 in amino acids: CASSPGQVINTEAFF. The CDR3 nucleotides read TGTGCCAGCAGCCCAGGACAGGTTATAAACACTGAAGCTTTCTTT.

The V gene is TRBV7-2, the J gene TRBJ1-2; TRBD1 is a possible D gene (6 bases). This CDR3 is 16 amino acids long. CDR1 and CDR2 (germline): SGHTA, FQGNSA. Trimming took off 1 base at V and 3 bases at J, with 15 bases between the two ends. The CDR3 nucleotides are TGTGCCAGCAGCTTAGGATTCGGACAGTTTGACTATGGCTACACCTTC. Translating it yields CASSLGFGQFDYGYTF.

A single count supports this clone. The chain joins TRBV28 to TRBJ1-6, with TRBD1 matching 7 bases. Germline V gene data show CDR1 as MDHEN and CDR2 as SYDVKM. The V gene end was trimmed by 7 bases and the J gene end by 10 bases; junction bases not matched to a gene: 7. The CDR3 has 13 residues. CDR3 loop: CASKAGGGSPLHF. The CDR3 DNA follows: TGTGCCAGCAAGGCAGGGGGAGGATCACCCCTCCACTTT.

V usage is TRBV6-2 or TRBV6-3 and J usage is TRBJ2-1, with a weak D call TRBD2 (6 bases). Looked up from germline, CDR1 is MNHEY and CDR2 is SVGEGT. This CDR3 spans 14 amino acids. Trimming took off 6 bases at V and 3 bases at J, with 12 bases between the two ends. The CDR3 spells CASSPPGLYNEQFF. As DNA, the CDR3 is TGTGCCAGCAGCCCCCCGGGACTCTACAATGAGCAGTTCTTC.

This chain links TRBV9 with TRBJ2-7; D possibly corresponds to TRBD2 (6 bases). The CDR3 is made up of 15 amino acids. Trimming removed 5 bases at V and 6 bases at J, with 21 bases between. CDR1 and CDR2 from the germline V gene are SGDLS and YYNGEE. As DNA, the CDR3 is TGTGCCAGCAGTGCCCGGGACTCCGGGAGAACCGAGCAGTACTTC. It translates to CASSARDSGRTEQYF.

The chain links TRBV19 to TRBJ1-1; D unresolved. The CDR3 extends over 13 amino acids. The germline V and J ends were trimmed by 6 bases and 0 bases, with 8 bases remaining between them. CDR1 and CDR2 (germline): LNHDA, SQIVND (reference sequence). CDR3 DNA: TGTGCCAGTAGACGACGGTTGAACACTGAAGCTTTCTTT. It codes for CASRRRLNTEAFF.

V gene TRBV12-3 or TRBV12-4 combines with J gene TRBJ1-3; perhaps TRBD1 as D (5 bases). Trimming removed 1 base at V and 11 bases at J, with 12 bases between. The CDR3 length is 13 residues. CDR3 residues: CASSLERGGAIYF. The CDR3 nucleotides read TGTGCCAGCAGTTTAGAGAGGGGAGGGGCCATATATTTT.

The gene calls are TRBV15 and TRBJ2-7; D perhaps matches TRBD2 (6 bases). Trimming took 0 bases from V and 0 from J, leaving 15 bases between them. Germline CDR1 is LNHNV and CDR2 is YYDKDF (reference sequence). This CDR3 is 17 amino acids long. This CDR3 is CATSREGGGGNSYEQYF. DNA for the CDR3: TGTGCCACCAGCAGAGAGGGTGGTGGGGGGAACTCCTACGAGCAGTACTTC.

The chain couples TRBV29-1 to TRBJ1-2; the D gene is possibly TRBD1 (6 bases). Germline loops: CDR1 SQVTM, CDR2 ANQGSEA. The CDR3 consists of 14 residues. Trimming left V 5 bases short and J 7 bases short, with 20 bases between. CDR3: CSVYNGGRGGGYTF. Here the CDR3 DNA reads TGCAGCGTTTACAATGGGGGCCGGGGCGGTGGCTACACCTTC. The variable domain in full, completed from reference TRBV29-1 and TRBJ1-2, reads SAVISQKPSRDICQRGTSLTIQCQVDSQVTMMFWYRQQPGQSLTLIATANQGSEATYESGFVIDKFPISRPNLTFSTLTVSNMSPEDSSIYLCSVYNGGRGGGYTFGSGTRLTVV.

CDR3: CASSQDWSSYNEQFF. Written as DNA, the CDR3 is TGCGCCAGCAGCCAAGATTGGTCTTCCTACAATGAGCAGTTCTTC. The chain recombines TRBV4-3 with TRBJ2-1; D uncertain. Germline values: CDR1 LGHNA, CDR2 YSLEER. Trimming cost V 0 bases and J 1 base, with 7 bases left between them. This CDR3 region has 15 residues.

The chain couples TRBV5-1 to TRBJ1-5; no clear D gene. The CDR3 is 15 amino acids. The germline gives CDR1 SGHRS, CDR2 YFSETQ. V lost 0 bases to trimming and J lost 4 bases, with 11 bases between them. The CDR3 coding sequence is TGCGCCAGCAGCTTGGATAACAGTTATAATCAGCCCCAGCATTTT. This gives the protein CASSLDNSYNQPQHF.

This sequence joins TRBV10-3 and TRBJ1-5; 8 bases agree with TRBD1. The length of the CDR3 is 14 residues. In germline, CDR1 is ENHRY, CDR2 SYGVKD. V lost 2 bases and J lost 5; bases outside the gene matches: 2. CDR3 nucleotides: TGTGCCATCAGTGAGGCAGGGGGCGATCAGCCCCAGCATTTT. Translated, it gives CAISEAGGDQPQHF.

The chain uses TRBV24-1 and TRBJ1-1; D gene unclear. CDR1 and CDR2 (germline): KGHDR, SFDVKD. V was shortened by 5 bases and J by 6 bases, with 15 bases between the two germline ends. The CDR3 length is 14 residues. Here the CDR3 DNA reads TGTGCCACCAGTGGCACCAACCTTAAGGCTGAAGCTTTCTTT. Translating gives CATSGTNLKAEAFF.

The gene calls are TRBV11-2 and TRBJ2-5, with D possibly TRBD1 on 7 matching bases. Trimming removed 5 bases from V and 5 bases from J, with 18 bases in between. Germline CDR1 is SGHAT and CDR2 is FQNNGV. The CDR3 covers 15 residues. The CDR3 DNA follows: TGTGCCAGCAGCCCCGTCGAGGGGGCGGGGGAGACCCAGTACTTC. It is translated as CASSPVEGAGETQYF.